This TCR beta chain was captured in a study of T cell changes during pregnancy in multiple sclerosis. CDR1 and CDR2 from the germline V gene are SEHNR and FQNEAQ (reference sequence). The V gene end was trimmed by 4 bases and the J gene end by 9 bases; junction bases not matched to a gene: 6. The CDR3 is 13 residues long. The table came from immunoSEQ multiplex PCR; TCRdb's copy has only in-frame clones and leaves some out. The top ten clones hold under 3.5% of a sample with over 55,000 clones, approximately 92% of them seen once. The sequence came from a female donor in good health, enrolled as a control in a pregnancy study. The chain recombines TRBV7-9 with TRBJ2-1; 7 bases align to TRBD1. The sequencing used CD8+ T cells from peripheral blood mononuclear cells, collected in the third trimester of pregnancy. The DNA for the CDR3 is TGTGCCAGCAGCTCAAGACAGGGACCTGAGCAGTTCTTC. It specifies CASSSRQGPEQFF. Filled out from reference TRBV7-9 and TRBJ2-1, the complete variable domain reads DTGVSQNPRHKITKRGQNVTFRCDPISEHNRLYWYRQTLGQGPEFLTYFQNEAQLEKSRLLSDRFSAERPKGSFSTLEIQRTEQGDSAMYLCASSSRQGPEQFFGPGTRLTVL.